The next 13 T cell receptor beta chains were all read from a single sample in a study of blood T cell repertoires in COVID-19. Sequencing was performed with immunoSEQ multiplex PCR; in TCRdb, only in-frame clones are kept and a portion is missing. The table records 120,000 to 150,000 clones, approximately 87% of them present only once. Sequencing used peripheral blood. The source is a man aged 45-60 years who had recovered from COVID-19.

The genes are TRBV7-3 and TRBJ1-5; no clear D gene. The CDR3 totals 13 residues. From germline, CDR1 is SGHTA and CDR2 FQGTGA. V was cut by 0 bases and J by 5 bases, with 5 bases left in between. CDR3 bases: TGTGCCAGCAGCTTAACCGGGGATCAGCCCCAGCATTTT. This sequence encodes CASSLTGDQPQHF.

CDR3 bases: TGTGCCAGCAGCTTAGATGTCCCCAGACAGGGGCCGGGGAACACTGAAGCTTTCTTT. It encodes CASSLDVPRQGPGNTEAFF. The chain is built from TRBV11-2 and TRBJ1-1, with 8 bases fitting TRBD1. Per the germline V gene, CDR1 is SGHAT and CDR2 is FQNNGV. The CDR3 runs 19 residues. The trim removed 0 bases at V and 1 base at J, leaving 13 bases unmatched.

The chain carries TRBV5-4 and TRBJ2-7; D may be TRBD1 (6 bases). There are 17 residues in the CDR3. The V gene's germline CDR1 is SGHNT and CDR2 YYREEE (reference sequence). The V gene lost 1 base and the J gene lost 4 bases, with 21 bases spanning the gap. CDR3: CASSLNHKGQGKYEQYF. DNA for the CDR3: TGTGCCAGCAGCTTGAATCATAAAGGGCAGGGGAAGTACGAGCAGTACTTC.

This clone was seen a handful of times. The V and J genes are TRBV7-9 and TRBJ1-6; D not certain. Germline V gene lookup returns CDR1 SEHNR and CDR2 FQNEAQ (reference sequence). Trimming left V 7 bases short and J 0 bases short, with 16 bases between. The CDR3 runs to 17 residues. CDR3 bases: TGTGCCAGCACCCAGGAGGAGTTTAGCTCCTATAATTCACCCCTCCACTTT. Translated: CASTQEEFSSYNSPLHF.

This sequence joins TRBV30 and TRBJ2-5; 7 nucleotides match TRBD1. The CDR3 loop spans 12 amino acids. With V trimmed by 2 bases and J by 4 bases, 1 base remained unmatched. The germline gives CDR1 GTSNPN, CDR2 SVGIG (reference sequence). DNA for the CDR3: TGTGCCTGGAGTCCAGGGGGAGAGACCCAGTACTTC. Protein sequence: CAWSPGGETQYF.

This rearrangement joins TRBV5-1 to TRBJ2-7; the match to TRBD2 covers 13 bases. The germline gives CDR1 SGHRS, CDR2 YFSETQ. This CDR3 region has 14 residues. Unmatched junction bases numbered 0, after V lost 4 bases and J lost 2 bases. The CDR3 is CASSTSGGAYEQYF. The CDR3 DNA sequence: TGCGCCAGCAGCACTAGCGGGGGGGCCTACGAGCAGTACTTC.

The chain recombines TRBV7-9 with TRBJ2-7, with 9 bases identical to TRBD1. From germline, CDR1 is SEHNR and CDR2 FQNEAQ (reference sequence). The CDR3 spans 18 residues. V lost 3 bases, J lost 9 bases, and 21 bases stayed unmatched. CDR3: CASSFELLGGDRVTRQYF. The CDR3 DNA sequence: TGTGCCAGCAGCTTCGAGTTACTGGGCGGGGACAGGGTCACTAGGCAGTACTTC. Looking up the rest from reference TRBV7-9 and TRBJ2-7 gives the full variable domain: DTGVSQNPRHKITKRGQNVTFRCDPISEHNRLYWYRQTLGQGPEFLTYFQNEAQLEKSRLLSDRFSAERPKGSFSTLEIQRTEQGDSAMYLCASSFELLGGDRVTRQYFGPGTRLTVT.

The V and J genes are TRBV11-3 and TRBJ1-4, with TRBD1 identical over 7 bases. Trimming at V came to 8 bases and at J to 8 bases, leaving 11 bases not matched to a gene. Germline assignment: CDR1 SGHNT and CDR2 YENEEA. This CDR3 contains 14 residues. CDR3 region: CASGYRGFGEKLFF. The CDR3 nucleotides are TGTGCCAGCGGGTACAGGGGTTTCGGAGAAAAACTGTTTTTT.

This sequence joins TRBV11-2 and TRBJ1-6, with no clear D. The germline V and J ends were trimmed by 8 bases and 1 base, with 6 bases remaining between them. CDR3 length: 13 amino acids. In germline, CDR1 is SGHAT, CDR2 FQNNGV. Here the CDR3 DNA reads TGTGCCAGCGCGAGGTCCTATAATTCACCCCTCCACTTT. It yields the protein CASARSYNSPLHF. Complete variable domain (other parts from reference TRBV11-2 and TRBJ1-6): EAGVAQSPRYKIIEKRQSVAFWCNPISGHATLYWYQQILGQGPKLLIQFQNNGVVDDSQLPKDRFSAERLKGVDSTLKIQPAKLEDSAVYLCASARSYNSPLHFGNGTRLTVT.

This chain joins TRBV19 and TRBJ2-7; TRBD1 might be the D (6 bases). The V end was cut by 3 bases, the J end by 1 base, with 13 bases between. Germline V gives CDR1 LNHDA, CDR2 SQIVND (reference sequence). CDR3 length: 15 residues. The CDR3 DNA follows: TGTGCCAGTAGTATCAAAAGGGACAAATCCTACGAGCAGTACTTC. This translates into CASSIKRDKSYEQYF.

This clone occurred once. The chain uses TRBV11-2 and TRBJ2-7, with TRBD1 as a possible D gene (6 bases). CDR3 size: 12 residues. The germline V gene has CDR1 SGHAT and CDR2 FQNNGV. The V gene lost 3 bases and the J gene lost 6 bases, with 9 bases spanning the gap. The CDR3 loop reads CASSFSRGEQYF. The CDR3 DNA follows: TGTGCCAGCAGCTTTTCCAGGGGCGAGCAGTACTTC.

This chain links TRBV4-3 with TRBJ1-2; 7 bases match TRBD1. V lost 1 base, J lost 4 bases, and 9 bases stayed unmatched. The CDR3 contains 16 residues. Germline values: CDR1 LGHNA, CDR2 YSLEER. DNA for the CDR3: TGCGCCAGCAGCCAAGTAAAGGGGGCGCAGAGCTATGGCTACACCTTC. This encodes CASSQVKGAQSYGYTF.

The V call is TRBV7-2, the J call TRBJ2-1, with unresolved D. Germline lookup yields CDR1 SGHTA and CDR2 FQGNSA. V was pared by 3 bases and J by 3 bases, with 3 bases between. The CDR3 length is 12 residues. Here the CDR3 reads CASSFYYNEQFF. In nucleotides, the CDR3 is TGTGCCAGCAGCTTTTACTACAATGAGCAGTTCTTC.